This TCR beta chain originates from a study of blood T cell repertoires in COVID-19. This clone has just one count. Original processing notes: Reference gene primer amplification yielded estimated nucleated cell counts. TCRdb's copy holds only in-frame clones and misses some; the assay was immunoSEQ multiplex PCR. V and J calls and clone size are given by that table; D and trimming were obtained from the DNA. The data show around 150,000 clones, 75% to 80% seen once. Enrolled through a virtual design, the participants were between roughly 18 and 90 years of age and came from under 25 US areas. Allocation to cohorts depended on clinical history reported by the participants. Cohort 3 recovery required two negative PCRs, clearance, or symptom resolution. The CDR3 runs 18 residues. CDR1 and CDR2 from the germline V gene are SGHAT and FQNNGV. V lost 0 bases and J lost 5; bases outside the gene matches: 9.

This chain uses TRBV11-2 with TRBJ2-1; 11 positions agree with TRBD2. The receptor was derived from a woman aged 45-60 years who had recovered from COVID-19. Sequenced sample: PBMCs or T cells enriched from blood (not recorded which). The CDR3 DNA reads TGTGCCAGCAGCTTAGATTCGTCTAGCGGGAGGATGGACAATGAGCAGTTCTTC. This sequence encodes CASSLDSSSGRMDNEQFF.